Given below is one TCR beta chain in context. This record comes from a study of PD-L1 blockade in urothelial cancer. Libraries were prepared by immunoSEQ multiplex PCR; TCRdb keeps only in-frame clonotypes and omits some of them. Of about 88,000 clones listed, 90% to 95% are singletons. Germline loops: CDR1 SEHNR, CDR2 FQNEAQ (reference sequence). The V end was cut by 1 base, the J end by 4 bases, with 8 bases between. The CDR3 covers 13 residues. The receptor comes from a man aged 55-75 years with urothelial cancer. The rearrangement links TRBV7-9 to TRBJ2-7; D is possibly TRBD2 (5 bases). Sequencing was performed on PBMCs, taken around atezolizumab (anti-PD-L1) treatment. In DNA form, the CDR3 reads TGTGCCAGCAGCTTAGGAGGCGGGTACGAGCAGTACTTC. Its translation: CASSLGGGYEQYF.